The 29 T cell receptor beta chains below come from one sample, sequenced in a study of T-cell memory formation after mild COVID-19. Via MiXCR, TCRdb re-called the 5' RACE reads, giving one row per CDR3 protein. Of under 450,000 distinct CDR3 sequences listed, around a quarter are singletons. The sequenced sample consisted of PBMCs or a T cell subset sorted from them (not recorded which). These receptor sequences come from an adult woman who had mild COVID-19 (a few samples of this study predate the infection). Cell type and time point are not known.

The rearrangement joins TRBV7-9 to TRBJ1-1, with TRBD1 matching 7 bases. The CDR3 loop spans 13 amino acids. Germline V lookup: CDR1 SEHNR, CDR2 FQNEAQ (reference sequence). With V trimmed by 3 bases and J by 8 bases, 6 bases remained unmatched. Here the CDR3 reads CASSFRGAHEAFF. As DNA, the CDR3 is TGTGCCAGCAGCTTCAGGGGGGCCCACGAAGCTTTCTTT.

This clonotype was counted a few times. The V call is TRBV2, the J call TRBJ1-5; no clear D. Trimming took 7 bases from V and 2 from J, leaving 12 bases between them. The CDR3 is 14 residues long. Germline CDR1 and CDR2: SNHLY and FYNNEI. CDR3 coding DNA: TGTGCCAGCACCCCGGTTAACGGCAATCAGCCCCAGCATTTT. It specifies CASTPVNGNQPQHF.

The rearrangement uses TRBV6-5 and TRBJ1-4, with TRBD1 matching 8 bases. V was clipped by 6 bases and J by 6 bases; unmatched bases: 6. CDR1 is MNHEY and CDR2 is SVGAGI in the germline V gene. The CDR3 is made up of 14 amino acids. The CDR3 DNA reads TGTGCCAGCAGGACCGGGACAGGTCATGAAAAACTGTTTTTT. Amino acids: CASRTGTGHEKLFF.

The CDR3 nucleotides read TGTGCCAGCAGCTTAGGGGCCCCCGGGACTAGCGGGGCCGAGCAGTTCTTC. Protein sequence: CASSLGAPGTSGAEQFF. The chain recombines TRBV7-2 with TRBJ2-1; 13 nucleotides align to TRBD2. J lost 10 bases, V lost 1 base, and 10 bases had no gene match. Looked up from germline, CDR1 is SGHTA and CDR2 is FQGNSA. There are 17 residues in the CDR3.

This clonotype was counted between two and nine times. The genes are TRBV6-2 or TRBV6-3 and TRBJ2-2; the match to TRBD1 covers 9 bases. The CDR3 sequence is 15 residues long. Germline-derived CDR1 and CDR2 are MNHEY and SVGEGT. J was trimmed by 6 bases and V by 4 bases; bases with no gene match: 6. DNA for the CDR3: TGTGCCAGCAGTTCCACCGGGACAGGGTCCGGGGAGCTGTTTTTT. This translates into CASSSTGTGSGELFF.

The rearrangement uses TRBV6-6 and TRBJ2-7; TRBD2 matches 7 bases. Germline V CDR1 and CDR2: MNHNY, SVGAGI (reference sequence). V dropped 2 bases and J dropped 6; count of bases not matched to a gene: 4. This CDR3 comprises 13 residues. Here the CDR3 reads CASSYPGGSEQYF. Here the CDR3 DNA reads TGTGCCAGCAGTTACCCCGGGGGGAGCGAGCAGTACTTC.

This clonotype was counted between two and nine times. This rearrangement joins TRBV6-6 to TRBJ2-5; weak D call: TRBD2 (7 bases). The CDR3 runs to 17 residues. The V gene's germline CDR1 is MNHNY and CDR2 SVGAGI (reference sequence). V was trimmed by 5 bases and J by 4 bases, leaving 23 bases between them. CDR3: CASSIPLGGGQLETQYF. The CDR3 region has the DNA TGTGCCAGCAGTATACCCCTGGGGGGGGGGCAGTTAGAGACCCAGTACTTC.

This clonotype turned up a few times. This chain's CDR3 is CASSRSLMGTEAFF. The DNA of the CDR3 is TGTGCCAGCAGCCGGAGCCTTATGGGCACTGAAGCTTTCTTT. The chain recombines TRBV7-2 with TRBJ1-1, with unresolved D. Between the trimmed V and J ends, which lost 5 bases and 4 bases, there was a span of 14 bases. CDR3 length: 14 amino acids. In germline, CDR1 is SGHTA, CDR2 FQGNSA.

There are a few counts of this clonotype. V is TRBV12-3 or TRBV12-4 and J is TRBJ1-6, with a possible D match to TRBD1 (5 bases). The CDR3 is made up of 17 amino acids. Trimming removed 4 bases from V and 4 bases from J, with 17 bases in between. CDR3 in DNA: TGTGCCAGCAGTTCAACAGGAGCCGGGGGTTATAATTCACCCCTCCACTTT. Its protein product is CASSSTGAGGYNSPLHF.

This clonotype was recorded a few times. The genes are TRBV29-1 and TRBJ2-3, with D perhaps matching TRBD2 (6 bases). Germline values: CDR1 SQVTM, CDR2 ANQGSEA. The CDR3 consists of 15 residues. The V and J ends lost 6 bases and 0 bases respectively, with 16 bases between them. CDR3 sequence: CSVRSGSSSTDTQYF. The CDR3 nucleotides read TGCAGCGTAAGAAGCGGGTCCTCTAGCACAGATACGCAGTATTTT.

J is TRBJ2-5 and V is TRBV19; TRBD2 agrees at 7 bases. The germline CDR1 and CDR2 sequences are LNHDA and SQIVND (reference sequence). Germline trimming cut 3 bases from V and 3 bases from J; bases unmatched to any gene: 1. CDR3 length: 13 residues. The CDR3 spells CASSILAEETQYF. In DNA, the CDR3 is TGTGCCAGTAGTATTCTAGCGGAAGAGACCCAGTACTTC.

There are a few counts of this clonotype. The chain has TRBV4-1 and TRBJ1-1, with TRBD1 as a possible D gene (6 bases). The V and J ends lost 4 bases and 1 base respectively, with 16 bases between them. The CDR3 is made up of 16 amino acids. Germline CDR1 is MGHRA and CDR2 is YSYEKL. The CDR3 reads CASSRRGAGENTEAFF. CDR3 nucleotide sequence: TGCGCCAGCAGCCGTCGGGGGGCCGGTGAGAACACTGAAGCTTTCTTT.

Remarks on this clonotype: One end of the junction varies from germline; a read error may be responsible. The V gene is TRBV5-1, the J gene TRBJ1-1, with D uncertain. The CDR3 is 15 amino acids. The germline V gene encodes CDR1 SGHRS and CDR2 YFSETQ. The CDR3 DNA follows: TGCGCCAGCAGCTTGGGGCCGGGAATGAACACTGAAGCTCTCTTT. This translates into CASSLGPGMNTEALF.

Many counts were recorded for this clonotype. The chain combines TRBV20-1 with TRBJ2-1; TRBD2 aligns across 15 bases. CDR1 is DFQATT, CDR2 SNEGSKA, per germline (reference sequence). The CDR3 sequence is 12 residues long. The junction had 0 bases not matched to a gene; V was cut back by 3 bases and J by 12 bases. The CDR3 loop is CSARGLAGGQFF. The CDR3 nucleotides are TGCAGTGCTAGGGGACTAGCGGGGGGGCAGTTCTTC.

V and J are TRBV7-9 and TRBJ1-4; the D gene is possibly TRBD1 (5 bases). V shed 8 bases and J shed 0 bases, with 16 bases lying between them. The germline V gene encodes CDR1 SEHNR and CDR2 FQNEAQ (reference sequence). The length of the CDR3 is 16 residues. Here the CDR3 reads CASDSLGGSTNEKLFF. As DNA, the CDR3 is TGTGCCAGCGACAGCTTAGGTGGATCAACTAATGAAAAACTGTTTTTT.

This clonotype was counted a few times. V is TRBV10-3 and J is TRBJ2-7, with D perhaps given as TRBD1 or TRBD2 (5 bases each). The CDR3 totals 10 residues. V lost 8 bases and J lost 7, with 9 bases in between. Germline values: CDR1 ENHRY, CDR2 SYGVKD. CDR3 sequence (DNA): TGTGCCATCGGAGAGGGGGAGCAGTACTTC. Residues: CAIGEGEQYF.

The chain is built from TRBV24-1 and TRBJ2-7; D possibly matches TRBD1 or TRBD2 (5 bases each). This CDR3 contains 15 residues. The V end lost 4 bases, the J end lost 7 bases, and 19 bases lay between the germline ends. Germline V gene sequence: CDR1 KGHDR, CDR2 SFDVKD. The DNA of the CDR3 is TGTGCCACCAGTGACACAAGGACACCCACTAGAGAGCAGTACTTC. Its protein is CATSDTRTPTREQYF.

The rearrangement uses TRBV21-1 and TRBJ2-3; the table's D call TRBD1 went unverified against the DNA. TRBV21-1 is labeled a pseudogene. CDR3 length: 19 amino acids. CDR3 DNA sequence: TGTGCCAGCAGCAAAAACAGGGAACCAGGCCGCCTCGGCACAGATACGCAGTATTTT. Protein product: CASSKNREPGRLGTDTQYF.

The CDR3 DNA reads as TGCAGCGTTGAAGCTACTAGCGGGAGTAAGTACGAGCAGTACTTC. It is translated as CSVEATSGSKYEQYF. The chain carries TRBV29-1 and TRBJ2-7; 11 bases map to TRBD2. The CDR3 covers 15 residues. Germline CDR1 and CDR2: SQVTM and ANQGSEA. Trimming at V came to 1 base and at J to 4 bases, leaving 6 bases not matched to a gene.

This clonotype was observed a handful of times. The chain combines TRBV2 with TRBJ2-1; TRBD2 aligns across 10 bases. Germline-derived CDR1 and CDR2 are SNHLY and FYNNEI. Losses at the gene ends were 8 bases for V and 7 bases for J; bases not matched to a gene: 14. The CDR3 is 16 amino acids. In nucleotides, the CDR3 is TGTGCCAGCCGCGCCCCGCTAGCGGGGGACCCAAATGAGCAGTTCTTC. Protein sequence: CASRAPLAGDPNEQFF.

This clonotype was counted only a few times. This chain joins TRBV7-2 and TRBJ2-7; perhaps TRBD1 as D (6 bases). CDR3 length: 14 residues. In germline, CDR1 is SGHTA, CDR2 FQGNSA. The V end lost 3 bases, the J end lost 3 bases, and 12 bases lay between the germline ends. DNA of the CDR3: TGTGCCAGCAGCTTTCAACAGGGCTACTACGAGCAGTACTTC. The encoded protein is CASSFQQGYYEQYF.

The rearrangement links TRBV29-1 to TRBJ1-2; D is possibly TRBD1 (6 bases). V lost 8 bases and J lost 2, with 12 bases in between. Germline values: CDR1 SQVTM, CDR2 ANQGSEA. There are 12 residues in the CDR3. CDR3 coding DNA: TGCAGCCTAAGGACAGACAACTATGGCTACACCTTC. Amino acids: CSLRTDNYGYTF.

V usage is TRBV6-2 or TRBV6-3 and J usage is TRBJ2-1; 13 bases are shared with TRBD2. Germline CDR1 and CDR2: MNHEY and SVGEGT. With 5 bases clipped from V and 8 bases from J, the junction kept 6 bases outside the gene matches. There are 15 residues in the CDR3. The CDR3 DNA is TGTGCCAGCAGTCCACTAGCGGGAGGGCCCGATGAGCAGTTCTTC. This sequence encodes CASSPLAGGPDEQFF.

This clonotype was recorded a few times. The CDR3 is CSGTPGQSNQPQHF. The DNA for the CDR3 is TGCAGTGGCACACCGGGACAGAGCAATCAGCCCCAGCATTTT. The V gene is TRBV20-1, the J gene TRBJ1-5; 7 nucleotides align to TRBD1. CDR3 size: 14 residues. The J segment lost 1 base and the V segment lost 7 bases, leaving 7 bases of the junction unmatched. CDR1 DFQATT and CDR2 SNEGSKA come from the germline V gene (reference sequence).

This clonotype was counted many times. This chain connects TRBV5-1 to TRBJ2-3; 11 bases map to TRBD2. The V and J ends lost 5 bases and 0 bases, in that order; junction bases with no gene match: 5. Germline values: CDR1 SGHRS, CDR2 YFSETQ. The CDR3 covers 16 residues. The CDR3 DNA reads TGCGCCAGCAGGCAACTAGCGGGGGCTAGCACAGATACGCAGTATTTT. Its translation is CASRQLAGASTDTQYF.

This clonotype was counted only a few times. The V and J genes are TRBV5-1 and TRBJ2-5; 7 bases line up with TRBD1. This CDR3 contains 14 residues. The trim removed 4 bases at V and 4 bases at J, leaving 7 bases unmatched. The germline V gene encodes CDR1 SGHRS and CDR2 YFSETQ. The CDR3 bases are TGCGCCAGCAGCCACAGGGGCCCGAGAGAGACCCAGTACTTC. It is translated as CASSHRGPRETQYF.

V is TRBV20-1 and J is TRBJ2-7; maybe TRBD2 (6 bases). Germline loops: CDR1 DFQATT, CDR2 SNEGSKA (reference sequence). The CDR3 is 14 residues long. V was shortened by 6 bases and J by 3 bases, with 18 bases between the two germline ends. The CDR3 protein is CSARPWGDFYEQYF. The CDR3 DNA is TGCAGTGCCCGTCCCTGGGGGGATTTCTACGAGCAGTACTTC.

The table lists this clonotype with many counts. The gene calls are TRBV6-1 and TRBJ2-5; the D is unclear. Germline CDR1 is MNHNS and CDR2 is SASEGT. The CDR3 runs 14 residues. V shed 1 base and J shed 5 bases, with 11 bases lying between them. DNA of the CDR3: TGTGCCAGCAGTGAAGGGCCCAGCTCGGAGACCCAGTACTTC. This gives the protein CASSEGPSSETQYF.

The V and J genes are TRBV5-1 and TRBJ1-1, with 8 bases fitting TRBD1. With 0 bases clipped from V and 6 bases from J, the junction kept 4 bases outside the gene matches. The CDR3 extends over 14 amino acids. Germline-derived CDR1 and CDR2 are SGHRS and YFSETQ. The CDR3 coding sequence is TGCGCCAGCAGCTTGGGACAGGGGCAGGCTGAAGCTTTCTTT. It specifies CASSLGQGQAEAFF.